One and the same sample provided the 5 T cell receptor beta chains below, sequenced in a study of T cell responses to AZD1222 COVID-19 vaccine. TCRdb's copy holds only in-frame clones and misses some; the assay was immunoSEQ multiplex PCR. The repertoire consists of about 97,000 clones, with approximately 90% occurring once and the leading ten covering 1% to 1.5%. The sequenced sample was peripheral blood, obtained on day 0 of AZD1222 vaccination. All receptors derive from an adult in good health.

The chain is built from TRBV4-1 and TRBJ2-7; D perhaps matches TRBD1 (5 bases). The length of the CDR3 is 13 residues. V was cut by 2 bases and J by 5 bases, with 10 bases left in between. CDR1 is MGHRA, CDR2 YSYEKL, per germline. The CDR3 coding sequence is TGCGCCAGCAGCCAAAATCCAGGGAACGAGCAGTACTTC. This encodes CASSQNPGNEQYF.

This clone was observed a handful of times. This sequence joins TRBV9 and TRBJ2-3; tentative D call: TRBD1 (6 bases). Germline CDR1 SGDLS, CDR2 YYNGEE. Trimming stripped 5 bases from V and 2 bases from J, with 12 bases between. CDR3 length equals 14 residues. In nucleotides, the CDR3 is TGTGCCAGCAGTAATACAGGGTACACAGATACGCAGTATTTT. Translated: CASSNTGYTDTQYF.

The chain carries TRBV18 and TRBJ2-1; D is possibly TRBD2 (6 bases). The germline V and J ends were trimmed by 8 bases and 4 bases, with 18 bases remaining between them. CDR1 KGHSH and CDR2 LQKENI come from the germline V gene. This CDR3 contains 15 residues. The CDR3 is CASRVDLAGYNEQFF. DNA for the CDR3: TGTGCCAGCCGAGTGGACCTGGCGGGGTACAATGAGCAGTTCTTC.

The chain recombines TRBV12-3 or TRBV12-4 with TRBJ1-5; D possibly corresponds to TRBD1 (6 bases). V was cut by 5 bases and J by 10 bases, with 15 bases left in between. The CDR3 is 13 residues long. The CDR3 bases are TGTGCCAGCAGTCATGACGCAGGGGAACCCCAGCATTTT. This codes for CASSHDAGEPQHF.

In this sample, this clone turned up once. The CDR3 nucleotides are TGCGCCAGCAGCCAAGTCAGCGGCACAGATACGCAGTATTTT. Translating it yields CASSQVSGTDTQYF. The chain links TRBV4-1 to TRBJ2-3; D gene uncertain. Trimming removed 1 base at V and 1 base at J, with 6 bases between. CDR1 is MGHRA and CDR2 is YSYEKL in the germline V gene. CDR3 length equals 14 residues.